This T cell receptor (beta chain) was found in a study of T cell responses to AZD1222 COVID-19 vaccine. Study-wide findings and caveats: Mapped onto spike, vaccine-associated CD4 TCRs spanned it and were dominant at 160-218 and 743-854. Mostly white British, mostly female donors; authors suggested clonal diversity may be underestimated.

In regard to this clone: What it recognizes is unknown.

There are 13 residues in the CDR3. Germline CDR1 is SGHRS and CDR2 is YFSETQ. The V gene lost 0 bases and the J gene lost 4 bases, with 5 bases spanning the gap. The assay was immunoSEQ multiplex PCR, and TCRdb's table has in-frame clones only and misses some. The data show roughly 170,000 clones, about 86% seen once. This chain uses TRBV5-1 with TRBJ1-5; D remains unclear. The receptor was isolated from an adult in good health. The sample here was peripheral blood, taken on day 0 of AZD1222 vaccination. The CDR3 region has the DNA TGCGCCAGCAGCTTGGACACTAATCAGCCCCAGCATTTT. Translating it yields CASSLDTNQPQHF.